This T cell receptor (beta chain) was sequenced for a study of blood T cell repertoires in COVID-19 (TCRdb year 2020). Background for the entire study: Samples covering the acute and convalescent phases of COVID-19 were provided by collaborators in the United States, Italy and Spain. Deeply sampled blood TCRbeta repertoires from subjects exposed to, actively infected with, or recovered from COVID-19 were included in the dataset. Samples came from the ongoing ImmuneRACE study (first 160 participants) plus 1,254 subjects from 6 global collaborators. The prospective study material was composed of cDNA or gDNA derived from T cells, B-cell-depleted T cells, or PBMCs. The sample metadata nearly always contained a de-identified subject ID, COVID-19 status, age in years and sex. HLA class I and class II types, where available, came from metadata supplied by the sample provider rather than from assay-based typing. A freely available public database, intended as a resource for researchers studying the immune response to SARS-CoV-2, is where the repertoires were released.

In Seattle, one collaborating source enrolled patients while the infection was active and tracked those patients longitudinally over the course of disease. Whole blood was collected in K2EDTA tubes by collaborating institutions according to the institutions' own protocols. For TCRbeta analysis, collaborators shipped samples in one of three forms: frozen whole blood, isolated PBMCs, or DNA extracted from either of those sample types. Concerning this clone: The antigen it binds to is not known. No base qualities exist here, and no much larger clone lies one base off it.

TCRbeta CDR3 regions were amplified from genomic DNA by means of the immunoSEQ Assay, a bias-controlled multiplex PCR. The source study handled its data this way. The number of nucleated cells in each sample was estimated from the amplification of reference gene primers within the assay. To quantify the absolute abundance of each unique TCRbeta CDR3 rearrangement, sequence reads were collapsed and filtered. For each sample, productive Simpson clonality was calculated as the square root of Simpson's diversity index over productive rearrangements. The immuneACCESS repertoire file appears here via TCRdb, limited to in-frame rearrangements. These files lack a portion of the clones; in checked studies, under half of the deficit traces to unresolved V genes, and the cause of the others is not known. V and J calls and clone size come straight from that table; D and trimming were deduced from the DNA. The sample data list 200,000 to 250,000 clones, and about 88% of these were observed just once. In total, the top ten clones hold roughly 10% of the sample.

General conclusions and limits of the study: The amount of clinical and demographic metadata varied by source and participant and was provided uncurated.

Sequenced: peripheral blood. The clonotype was recovered from a woman between 45 and 60 years old with COVID-19, enrolled during active disease.

The nucleotides are TGCGCCAGCAGTGAGGCCCGAACAGGGATATCCGGAAACACCATATATTTT. Translation gives CASSEARTGISGNTIYF. Recombination connected TRBV10-2 to TRBJ1-3, with TRBD1 perhaps the D gene, on 6 matching bases. The germline V gene specifies WSHSY as CDR1 and SAAADI as CDR2. The V and J ends are trimmed by 2 bases and 4 bases, leaving 18 bases between them. The CDR3 runs 17 amino acids, cysteine and phenylalanine included. Solely the CDR3 DNA is kept, with 51 bases framed from the first base.